This T cell receptor beta chain stems from a study of blood T cell repertoires in COVID-19 (TCRdb year 2020). At the level of the whole study: Samples covering the acute and convalescent phases of COVID-19 were provided by collaborators in the United States, Italy and Spain. The sample metadata nearly always contained a de-identified subject ID, COVID-19 status, age in years and sex. Deeply sampled blood TCRbeta repertoires from subjects exposed to, actively infected with, or recovered from COVID-19 were included in the dataset. Samples came from the ongoing ImmuneRACE study (first 160 participants) plus 1,254 subjects from 6 global collaborators. The repertoires were released in a freely available public database meant as a resource for research on the immune response to SARS-CoV-2. HLA class I and class II types, where available, came from metadata supplied by the sample provider rather than from assay-based typing. The material from the prospective study consisted of cDNA or gDNA derived from T cells, B-cell-depleted T cells, or PBMCs.

Another Seattle source contributed samples from volunteer blood donors who had recovered from COVID-19. Whole blood was collected in K2EDTA tubes by collaborating institutions according to the institutions' own protocols. For TCRbeta analysis, collaborators shipped samples in one of three forms: frozen whole blood, isolated PBMCs, or DNA extracted from either of those sample types. As for this clone: Its target antigen remains unknown. It has no much larger one-base neighbor in the sample; base qualities were not kept.

TCRbeta CDR3 regions were amplified from genomic DNA by means of the immunoSEQ Assay, a bias-controlled multiplex PCR. Turning to the authors' computational methods: The number of nucleated cells in each sample was estimated from the amplification of reference gene primers within the assay. To quantify the absolute abundance of each unique TCRbeta CDR3 rearrangement, sequence reads were collapsed and filtered. For each sample, productive Simpson clonality was calculated as the square root of Simpson's diversity index over productive rearrangements. Not all clones reach the TCRdb copy of this immuneACCESS table, which keeps in-frame sequences only. Checked studies attribute under half of the gap to unresolved V genes and leave the rest unexplained. For V, J and clone size, that table is used; D and trimming come from the DNA. This sample lists about 280,000 clones; approximately 83% were detected once. The ten largest clonotypes hold roughly 1.9% of the sample.

General conclusions and limits of the study: Clinical and demographic metadata were provided uncurated, with the amount varying by source and participant.

V sheds 1 base and J sheds 5 bases, leaving 6 bases between their ends. CDR1 and CDR2 are read off the germline V gene (reference sequence) as SGHNT and YYREEE. The CDR3 measures 12 amino acids from cysteine to phenylalanine. Here the CDR3 DNA is all that survives: 36 bases in frame from base 1. The origin of this receptor is a woman aged 25 to 45 who had recovered from COVID-19. Sequencing was carried out using peripheral blood. In this chain, TRBV5-4 is recombined with TRBJ1-1; the D region possibly corresponds to TRBD1 (5 bases align). The DNA reads as follows: TGTGCCAGCAGCTTGCGGGGGACTGAAGCTTTCTTT. It translates to CASSLRGTEAFF.